This TCR beta chain was documented in a study of blood T cell repertoires in COVID-19. About the study: The cDNA or gDNA used as material had been derived from T cells, B-cell-depleted T cells, or PBMCs.

Assay: immunoSEQ multiplex PCR; the TCRdb copy retains only in-frame clones and omits some. The sample lists over 200,000 clones; approximately 87% were seen once. V lost 6 bases to trimming and J lost 4 bases; unmatched junction nucleotides: 4. The CDR3 extends over 14 amino acids. From germline, CDR1 is MNHEY and CDR2 SVGAGI. The receptor was derived from a woman aged 50 to 65 in a cohort exposed to, infected with or recovered from COVID-19 (not recorded which). Sequenced material: PBMCs or T cells enriched from blood (not recorded which). The J gene is TRBJ1-2, the V gene TRBV6-5; TRBD1 matches at 11 bases. The CDR3 here is CASRDRGRLYGYTF. Written as DNA, the CDR3 is TGTGCCAGCAGGGACAGGGGGCGTCTCTATGGCTACACCTTC.